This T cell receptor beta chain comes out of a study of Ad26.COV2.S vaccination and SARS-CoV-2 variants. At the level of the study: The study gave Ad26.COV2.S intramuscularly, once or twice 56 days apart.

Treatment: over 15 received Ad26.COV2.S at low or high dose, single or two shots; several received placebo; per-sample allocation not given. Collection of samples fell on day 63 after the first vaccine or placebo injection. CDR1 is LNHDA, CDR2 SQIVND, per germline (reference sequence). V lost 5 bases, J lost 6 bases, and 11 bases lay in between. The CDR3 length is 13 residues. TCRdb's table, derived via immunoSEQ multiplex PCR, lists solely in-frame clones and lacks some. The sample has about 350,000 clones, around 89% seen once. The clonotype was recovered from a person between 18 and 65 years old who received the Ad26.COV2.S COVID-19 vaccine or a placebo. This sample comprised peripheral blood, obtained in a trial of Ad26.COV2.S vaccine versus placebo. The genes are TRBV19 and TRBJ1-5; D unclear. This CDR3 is CASSSSWGQPQHF. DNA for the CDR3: TGTGCCAGTAGTTCCTCTTGGGGTCAGCCCCAGCATTTT.